This TCR beta chain stems from a study of tumor-infiltrating lymphocytes in primary liver carcinoma. A constant-region primer served to make TCR beta cDNA from approximately 490 ng total RNA. ARM-PCR, slightly modified, supplied the TCR beta libraries through three nested multiplex PCR rounds. Use of TRBV1-TRBV30 forward primers with a C-beta reverse primer characterized the first two PCR rounds, which lasted nine to eleven cycles each. A single record per CDR3 protein comes from TCRdb applying MiXCR to the multiplex PCR reads. The data contain around 54,000 distinct CDR3 sequences, around 79% of them singletons. Details on this clonotype: Its antigen is undetermined. Compared with germline, one end of the junction differs, possibly owing to a read error.

CDR3 length: 14 amino acids. Germline V gene lookup returns CDR1 SGHAT and CDR2 FQNNGV. Notes on the study in general: Top-250-clone fractions were significantly higher in tumors than in blood (p = 0.039). Lesser overlap characterized tumor-adjacent and tumor-blood pairs relative to tumor region pairs.

Scientists recovered RNA and DNA together from approximately 20-30 mg of unsorted bulk tissue. Every single tumor sample held over 80% viable tumor cells. This sequence was found in a middle-aged man with primary liver carcinoma and hepatitis B virus infection. V gene TRBV11-2 combines with J gene TRBJ1-2; tentative D call: TRBD1 (5 bases). The sequencing input was liver tumor tissue from sampling region 2. Documented subset: tumor region T2, inferior pole. The chain's CDR3 is CACRERDATYGYTF. CDR3 in DNA: TGTGCCTGCAGAGAGAGGGACGCTACCTATGGCTACACCTTC.